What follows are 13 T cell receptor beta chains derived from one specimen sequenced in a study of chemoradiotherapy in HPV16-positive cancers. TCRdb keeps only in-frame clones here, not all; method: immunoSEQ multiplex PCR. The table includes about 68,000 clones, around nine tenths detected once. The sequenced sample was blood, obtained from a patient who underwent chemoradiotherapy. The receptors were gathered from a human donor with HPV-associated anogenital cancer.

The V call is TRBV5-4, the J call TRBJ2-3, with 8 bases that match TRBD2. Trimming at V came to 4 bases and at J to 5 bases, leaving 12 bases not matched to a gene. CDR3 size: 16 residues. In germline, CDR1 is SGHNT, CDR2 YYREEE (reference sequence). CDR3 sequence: CASSLQGAGDQDTQYF. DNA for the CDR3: TGTGCCAGCAGCCTCCAGGGAGCGGGGGATCAAGATACGCAGTATTTT.

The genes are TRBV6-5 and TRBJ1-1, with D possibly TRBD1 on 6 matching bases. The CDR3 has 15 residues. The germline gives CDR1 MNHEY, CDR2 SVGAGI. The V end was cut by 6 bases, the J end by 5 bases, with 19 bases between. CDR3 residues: CASRPRSLRGTEAFF. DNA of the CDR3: TGTGCCAGCAGACCGAGGTCGCTTAGGGGGACTGAAGCTTTCTTT.

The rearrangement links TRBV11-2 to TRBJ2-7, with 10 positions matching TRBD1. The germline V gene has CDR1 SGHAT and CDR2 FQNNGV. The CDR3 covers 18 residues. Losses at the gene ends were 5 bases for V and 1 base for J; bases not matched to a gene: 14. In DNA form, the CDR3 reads TGTGCCAGCAGCACAATAGCAACGGGACAGGGGTCTTCCTACGAGCAGTACTTC. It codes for CASSTIATGQGSSYEQYF.

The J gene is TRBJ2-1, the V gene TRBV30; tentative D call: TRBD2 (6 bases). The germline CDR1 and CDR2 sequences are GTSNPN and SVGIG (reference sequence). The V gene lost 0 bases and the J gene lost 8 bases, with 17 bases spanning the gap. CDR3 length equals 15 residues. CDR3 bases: TGTGCCTGGAGTGTAGGAGGCCGGGAGAAGGATGAGCAGTTCTTC. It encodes CAWSVGGREKDEQFF.

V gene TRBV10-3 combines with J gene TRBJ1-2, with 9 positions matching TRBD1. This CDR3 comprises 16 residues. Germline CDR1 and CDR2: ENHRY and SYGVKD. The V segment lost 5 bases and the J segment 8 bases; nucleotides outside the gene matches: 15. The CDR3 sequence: CAISQSPGTGTGGYTF. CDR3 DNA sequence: TGTGCCATCAGTCAAAGTCCCGGGACAGGGACGGGGGGCTACACCTTC.

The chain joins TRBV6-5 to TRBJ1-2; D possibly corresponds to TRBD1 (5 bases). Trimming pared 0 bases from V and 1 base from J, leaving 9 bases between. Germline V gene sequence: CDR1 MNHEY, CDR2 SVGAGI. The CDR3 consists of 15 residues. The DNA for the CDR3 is TGTGCCAGCAGTTACTCGACAGAGATTAACTATGGCTACACCTTC. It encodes CASSYSTEINYGYTF.

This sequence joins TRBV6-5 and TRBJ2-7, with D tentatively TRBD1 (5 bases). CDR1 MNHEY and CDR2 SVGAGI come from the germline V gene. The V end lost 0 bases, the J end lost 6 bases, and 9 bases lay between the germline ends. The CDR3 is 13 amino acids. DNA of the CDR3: TGTGCCAGCAGTTACTCGGCAGGGTCCGAGCAGTACTTC. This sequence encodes CASSYSAGSEQYF.

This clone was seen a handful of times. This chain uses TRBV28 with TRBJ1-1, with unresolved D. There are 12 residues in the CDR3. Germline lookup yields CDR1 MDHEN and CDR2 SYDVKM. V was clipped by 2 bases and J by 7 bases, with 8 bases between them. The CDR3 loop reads CASSLKAREAFF. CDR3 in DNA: TGTGCCAGCAGTTTAAAGGCCCGTGAAGCTTTCTTT.

CDR3 amino acids: CASKPGTGGLKQYF. The CDR3 nucleotides read TGTGCCAGCAAGCCCGGGACAGGGGGACTTAAGCAGTACTTC. The J gene is TRBJ2-7, the V gene TRBV27, with 11 bases lining up with TRBD1. CDR3 length: 14 amino acids. With 7 bases clipped from V and 8 bases from J, the junction kept 10 bases outside the gene matches. Looked up from germline, CDR1 is MNHEY and CDR2 is SMNVEV (reference sequence).

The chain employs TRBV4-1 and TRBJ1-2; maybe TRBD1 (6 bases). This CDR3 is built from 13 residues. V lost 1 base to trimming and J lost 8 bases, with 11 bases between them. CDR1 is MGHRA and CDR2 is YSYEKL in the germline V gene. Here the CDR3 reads CASSQGLTGGYTF. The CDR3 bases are TGCGCCAGCAGCCAAGGCCTCACAGGGGGCTACACCTTC.

CDR3 in amino acids: CASSLEHNEQYF. The CDR3 DNA reads TGTGCCAGCAGCTTGGAACACAACGAGCAGTACTTC. The V gene is TRBV5-6, the J gene TRBJ2-7; no clear D gene. The CDR3 loop spans 12 amino acids. The germline V gene encodes CDR1 SGHDT and CDR2 YYEEEE. Trimming cost V 0 bases and J 5 bases, with 6 bases left between them.

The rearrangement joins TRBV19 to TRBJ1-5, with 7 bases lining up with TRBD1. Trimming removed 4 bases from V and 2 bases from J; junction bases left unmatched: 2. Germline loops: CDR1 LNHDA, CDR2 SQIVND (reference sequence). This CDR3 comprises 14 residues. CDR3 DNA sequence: TGTGCCAGTAGTACAGACAGGGGCAATCAGCCCCAGCATTTT. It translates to CASSTDRGNQPQHF.

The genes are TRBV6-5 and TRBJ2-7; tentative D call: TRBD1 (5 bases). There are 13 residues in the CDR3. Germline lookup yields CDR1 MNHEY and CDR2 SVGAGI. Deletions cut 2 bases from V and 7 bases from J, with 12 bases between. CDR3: CASSYIDSTEQYF. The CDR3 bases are TGTGCCAGCAGTTACATTGACAGCACGGAGCAGTACTTC.